This T cell receptor (beta chain) was documented in a study of T-cell reconstitution after alpha-beta-depleted transplantation in children. Concerning this clonotype itself: Antigen: not known.

The study's findings and limits: The main origin of T-cell counts and diversity one year after transplant was newly produced T cells.

A library of TCRbeta sequences, prepared with unique molecular identifiers, was generated. TCRdb independently ran MiXCR on the PCR reads; one entry per CDR3 protein. The sample has around 420,000 distinct CDR3 sequences; around 16% are singletons. This CDR3 comprises 15 residues. V was clipped by 4 bases and J by 1 base, with 12 bases between them. Material: PBMCs, mostly from graft donor cells, obtained 360 days after TCRalphabeta/CD19-depleted stem cell transplant. This sequence joins TRBV12-3 or TRBV12-4 and TRBJ2-3; D gene unclear. This receptor was identified in a boy less than two years old who had a stem cell transplant for Wiskott-Aldrich syndrome, so the T cells may come from the graft donor. Written as DNA, the CDR3 is TGTGCCAGCAGTTCGCCTCGACTTGGCACAGATACGCAGTATTTT. Encoded protein: CASSSPRLGTDTQYF.